This TCR beta chain originates from a study of blood T cells in healthy people across ages. Trimming shortened V by 3 bases and J by 4 bases, and 11 bases separated the two germline ends. The germline gives CDR1 LNHDA, CDR2 SQIVND (reference sequence). The CDR3 runs to 14 residues. It was with a sample-barcoded 5' primer and a J-beta primer mix that a second PCR of about 6 to 12 cycles was run. Every cDNA molecule bore a tag from a template-switch adaptor containing 12 random nucleotides. TCRdb used MiXCR to reprocess the 5' RACE reads, holding one entry per CDR3 protein. Seen here are fewer than 1.5 million distinct CDR3 sequences, 42% observed once, and the top ten hold roughly 8.2%.

The sample comprised blood. The chain recombines TRBV19 with TRBJ2-3, with D possibly being TRBD2 (6 bases). The receptor was isolated from a woman younger than 30 in good health. DNA of the CDR3: TGTGCCAGTAGTATCGGGGGTCTGGCAGATACGCAGTATTTT. The encoded protein is CASSIGGLADTQYF.